This TCR beta chain emerged from a study of tumor and adjacent non-tumor tissue in lung cancer. Overall study results and limits: Compared with tumor, normal lung showed significantly lower TCR diversity. In normal lung, the top 100 clones were significantly more dominant than in tumor.

A modified ARM-PCR protocol with three rounds of nested PCR amplified TCRbeta. TCRdb re-derived calls from the multiplex PCR reads in MiXCR, one entry per CDR3 protein. The table includes some 100,000 distinct CDR3 sequences, 80% detected once. This sample's RNA came from whole unsorted tissue. The normal lung tissue was taken more than 3 cm from the tumor edge. Chemotherapy-naive patients with new lung cancer underwent thoracic surgery in China, August–late 2014. Germline V CDR1 and CDR2: SGHKS, YYEKEE (reference sequence). The CDR3 length is 13 residues. As concerns this clonotype: Its antigen is not known. The junction departs from germline at one end; a sequencing error may be responsible.

The sample taken for sequencing was distant non-tumor lung tissue. The sequence was collected from a man aged 60-69 years with small cell lung cancer. V is TRBV5-5 and J is TRBJ1-1; D is undetermined. The chain's CDR3 is CASSFSSNIEAFF. CDR3 DNA sequence: TGTGCCAGCAGCTTCTCATCGAACATTGAAGCTTTCTTT. Supplemented by reference TRBV5-5 and TRBJ1-1, the full variable domain reads DAGVTQSPTHLIKTRGQQVTLRCSPISGHKSVSWYQQVLGQGPQFIFQYYEKEERGRGNFPDRFSARQFPNYSSELNVNALLLGDSALYLCASSFSSNIEAFFGQGTRLTVV.